This is a list of T cell receptor beta chains from one sample in a study of tumor and adjacent non-tumor tissue in lung cancer. MiXCR, applied by TCRdb to the multiplex PCR reads, yields one record per CDR3 protein. The data hold about 67,000 distinct CDR3 sequences, with 76% observed a single time. The sequenced material came from distant non-tumor lung tissue. These receptor sequences come from a man aged 55 to 69 with non-small cell lung cancer. The CDR3 runs from the conserved cysteine through the conserved F or W. D genes are given only for firm matches. Expanded clones get a size class; other rows say once, few or many, or leave the size out.

J: TRBJ1-5
V: TRBV16
size: NA
D: NA
CDR3: CASSRIDALNQSQYF
DNA: TGCGCCAGCAGCCGAATCGACGCCTTAAATCAGTCCCAGTACTTT

J: TRBJ2-3
V: TRBV29-1
size: NA
D: TRBD2
CDR3: CTVGAGGIGGPDTQYF
DNA: TGCACCGTTGGAGCGGGAGGCATTGGAGGCCCAGATACGCAGTATTTT

J: TRBJ2-2
V: TRBV29-1
size: NA
D: NA
CDR3: CSVYPRVGGRELFF
DNA: TGCAGTGTCTACCCCAGGGTCGGGGGCAGGGAGCTGTTTTTT

J: TRBJ1-2
V: TRBV28
size: many
D: TRBD1
CDR3: CASSHGTGGGYTF
DNA: TGTGCCAGCAGCCACGGGACAGGGGGCGGCTACACCTTC

J: TRBJ2-3
V: TRBV20-1
size: NA
D: TRBD2
CDR3: CSARKGLAGGGVTDMQYF
DNA: TGCAGTGCTAGGAAGGGGCTAGCGGGAGGTGGGGTAACAGATATGCAGTATTTT

J: TRBJ1-2
V: TRBV5-4
size: many
D: TRBD1
CDR3: CASSWVTGGYGYTF
DNA: TGTGCCAGCAGCTGGGTGACAGGGGGCTATGGCTACACCTTC

J: TRBJ2-5
V: TRBV6-5
size: NA
D: TRBD1
CDR3: CACSTRDRQYF
DNA: TGTGCCTGCAGTACCCGGGACAGGCAGTACTTC

J: TRBJ2-3
V: TRBV29-1
size: NA
D: TRBD1
CDR3: CSVRTTGTGVADAQYF
DNA: TGCAGCGTCCGTACTACCGGGACAGGGGTCGCAGATGCGCAGTATTTT

J: TRBJ2-1
V: TRBV11-3
size: NA
D: NA
CDR3: CASSQEAGGDNEQPF
DNA: TGTGCCAGCAGCCAGGAAGCAGGAGGTGACAATGAGCAGCCCTTC

J: TRBJ1-2
V: TRBV13
size: NA
D: NA
CDR3: CASSLRGENYGYTF
DNA: TGTGCCAGCAGCCTCCGGGGAGAGAACTATGGTTATACCTTC

J: TRBJ1-5
V: TRBV4-1
size: NA
D: NA
CDR3: CASSQARSNQPQHF
DNA: TGCGCCAGCAGCCAAGCTCGGAGCAATCAGCCTCAGCATTTT

J: TRBJ2-2
V: TRBV20-1
size: NA
D: TRBD2
CDR3: CNATLAGGPETGELLF
DNA: TGCAATGCTACTTTAGCGGGAGGGCCGGAGACCGGGGAGCTGCTTTTT

J: TRBJ2-7
V: TRBV7-6
size: many
D: NA
CDR3: CASSTEDNYEQYF
DNA: TGTGCCAGCAGCACAGAGGACAACTACGAGCAGTACTTC

J: TRBJ2-1
V: TRBV20-1
size: NA
D: NA
CDR3: CSARKITPGVYNEQFF
DNA: TGCAGTGCTAGAAAGATAACCCCGGGGGTTTATAATGAGCAGTTCTTC

J: TRBJ2-7
V: TRBV12-3/TRBV12-4
size: few
D: NA
CDR3: CASSQGHGRLEQYF
DNA: TGTGCCAGCAGTCAAGGACATGGCCGCTTAGAACAGTACTTC

J: TRBJ2-7
V: TRBV6-1
size: NA
D: NA
CDR3: CGSSETLDFYEQHF
DNA: TGTGGCAGCAGTGAAACCCTGGACTTCTACGAGCAGCACTTC

J: TRBJ1-1
V: TRBV7-8
size: many
D: NA
CDR3: CASSLAGAGHSRTEAFF
DNA: TGTGCCAGCAGCTTAGCCGGGGCAGGTCATAGTCGGACTGAAGCTTTCTTT

J: TRBJ1-2
V: TRBV6-5
size: NA
D: NA
CDR3: CSSSRQAGNNYGYTF
DNA: TGTTCCAGTAGTCGACAGGCTGGGAATAACTATGGCTACACCTTC

J: TRBJ2-4
V: TRBV10-3
size: NA
D: NA
CDR3: CAINGDGGENIQHF
DNA: TGTGCCATCAATGGTGACGGAGGAGAAAACATTCAGCACTTC

J: TRBJ2-7
V: TRBV4-1
size: NA
D: NA
CDR3: CASSTHAGRGSYEQYF
DNA: TGCGCCAGCAGCACCCACGCGGGACGAGGCTCCTACGAGCAGTACTTC

J: TRBJ2-7
V: TRBV6-5
size: NA
D: NA
CDR3: CASSTYTGPYEQWF
DNA: TGTGCCAGCAGTACTTATACCGGACCCTACGAGCAGTGGTTC

J: TRBJ2-5
V: TRBV4-1
size: NA
D: NA
CDR3: CVTVGLATQYF
DNA: TGCGTCACCGTTGGGTTGGCGACCCAGTACTTC

J: TRBJ2-1
V: TRBV29-1
size: once
D: TRBD2
CDR3: CSIWRGAQGNEQIF
DNA: TGCAGTATTTGGCGGGGGGCGCAGGGTAATGAGCAGATCTTC

J: TRBJ2-2
V: TRBV7-8
size: many
D: NA
CDR3: CASSSRNSGTGELFF
DNA: TGTGCCAGCAGCTCGCGAAACTCGGGCACCGGGGAGCTGTTTTTT

J: TRBJ2-2
V: TRBV12-3/TRBV12-4
size: NA
D: TRBD1
CDR3: CASSSETGWNTGELFF
DNA: TGTGCCAGTAGCTCTGAGACAGGGTGGAACACCGGGGAGCTGTTTTTT

J: TRBJ1-2
V: TRBV5-4
size: many
D: TRBD1
CDR3: CASSSDRAIGYTF
DNA: TGTGCCAGCAGCTCAGACAGGGCGATTGGCTACACCTTC

J: TRBJ1-5
V: TRBV11-2
size: many
D: NA
CDR3: CATLHLTQPQHF
DNA: TGTGCCACCCTCCATTTGACTCAGCCCCAGCATTTT

J: TRBJ2-7
V: TRBV21-1
size: many
D: NA
CDR3: CASSKGRVPNEQYF
DNA: TGTGCCAGCAGCAAAGGCCGGGTCCCCAACGAGCAGTACTTC

J: TRBJ2-2
V: TRBV9
size: NA
D: NA
CDR3: CASSDRVGNTGELFF
DNA: TGTGCCAGCAGCGACAGGGTTGGGAACACCGGGGAGCTGTTTTTT

J: TRBJ2-2
V: TRBV11-3
size: NA
D: NA
CDR3: CTSSLIPNIGELFF
DNA: TGTACCAGCAGCTTAATTCCGAACATCGGGGAGCTGTTTTTT

J: TRBJ1-6
V: TRBV6-6
size: NA
D: NA
CDR3: CASSDLVTIPPLHF
DNA: TGTGCCAGCAGTGACCTAGTAACTATTCCACCCCTCCACTTT

J: TRBJ2-7
V: TRBV7-8
size: once
D: NA
CDR3: CVNSFWRIGGEQYF
DNA: TGTGTCAACAGCTTTTGGAGGATAGGGGGGGAGCAGTACTTC

J: TRBJ1-1
V: TRBV2
size: NA
D: NA
CDR3: CAISQGNTEDFF
DNA: TGTGCCATAAGCCAGGGTAACACTGAAGATTTCTTT

J: TRBJ2-7
V: TRBV29-1
size: NA
D: TRBD1
CDR3: CSARQGRYKQYF
DNA: TGCAGCGCCAGACAGGGTAGATACAAGCAGTACTTC

J: TRBJ2-1
V: TRBV11-3
size: once
D: NA
CDR3: CASNRTDNEQFF
DNA: TGTGCCAGCAACAGAACAGACAATGAGCAGTTCTTC

J: TRBJ2-4
V: TRBV29-1
size: NA
D: TRBD1
CDR3: CSVGDRVKIRYF
DNA: TGCAGCGTTGGGGACAGGGTAAAGATTCGGTACTTC

J: TRBJ2-6
V: TRBV4-2
size: NA
D: TRBD2
CDR3: CDINQDFSGGWSGANVLTF
DNA: TGTGACATCAACCAAGATTTTTCGGGAGGCTGGTCTGGGGCCAACGTCCTGACTTTC

J: TRBJ1-2
V: TRBV9
size: NA
D: NA
CDR3: CASSVDPGVGYGYTF
DNA: TGTGCCAGCAGCGTAGATCCGGGGGTGGGCTATGGCTACACCTTC

J: TRBJ2-6
V: TRBV11-1
size: once
D: TRBD1
CDR3: CANSRTGRPSGANVLTF
DNA: TGTGCCAATAGTCGGACAGGGAGGCCTTCTGGGGCCAACGTCCTGACATTC

J: TRBJ2-1
V: TRBV11-3
size: NA
D: TRBD2
CDR3: CTSSSRGLAANNEQFF
DNA: TGTACCAGCAGCTCCCGGGGACTAGCGGCGAACAATGAGCAGTTCTTC

J: TRBJ1-1
V: TRBV12-3/TRBV12-4
size: NA
D: NA
CDR3: CSSSSVGPEAFF
DNA: TGTTCCAGCAGCTCAGTGGGCCCTGAAGCTTTCTTT

J: TRBJ2-1
V: TRBV13
size: many
D: TRBD2
CDR3: CASSATSGSLGEQFF
DNA: TGTGCCAGCAGCGCGACTAGCGGGAGTTTAGGTGAGCAGTTCTTC

J: TRBJ2-3
V: TRBV13
size: NA
D: NA
CDR3: CANSIARHNTDTQYF
DNA: TGTGCCAACAGCATAGCGAGACATAACACAGATACGCAGTATTTT

J: TRBJ1-1
V: TRBV28
size: NA
D: NA
CDR3: CASSLPGGDTETFF
DNA: TGTGCCAGCAGTTTACCGGGAGGGGACACTGAAACTTTCTTT

J: TRBJ2-1
V: TRBV29-1
size: once
D: NA
CDR3: CSGARLSNYEQFF
DNA: TGCAGCGGAGCCCGGTTGTCCAACTATGAACAGTTCTTC

J: TRBJ2-1
V: TRBV11-2
size: NA
D: NA
CDR3: CDSSLGADNNEQFF
DNA: TGTGACAGCAGCTTAGGCGCAGACAACAATGAACAGTTCTTC

J: TRBJ1-1
V: TRBV28
size: NA
D: TRBD1
CDR3: CASSLTDRVTETFF
DNA: TGTGCCAGCAGTTTGACGGACAGGGTCACTGAAACTTTCTTT

J: TRBJ1-1
V: TRBV29-1
size: NA
D: NA
CDR3: CSGRTGNTEGFF
DNA: TGCAGCGGGAGGACGGGGAACACTGAAGGTTTCTTT

J: TRBJ1-1
V: TRBV6-1
size: NA
D: NA
CDR3: CASRGVSNTETFF
DNA: TGTGCCAGCAGGGGAGTGTCGAACACTGAAACTTTCTTT

J: TRBJ2-1
V: TRBV7-8
size: NA
D: NA
CDR3: CARRNRNEQLF
DNA: TGTGCCAGGAGAAATCGCAATGAGCAGTTGTTC

J: TRBJ2-1
V: TRBV6-1
size: NA
D: NA
CDR3: CASSEKAASSYNEQFF
DNA: TGTGCCAGCAGTGAAAAGGCAGCCAGCTCCTACAATGAGCAGTTTTTC